This T cell receptor (beta chain) emerged from a study of CD8+ T cells in alopecia areata. Extracted RNA was reverse transcribed, and the resulting cDNA served as sequencing template. Method: immunoSEQ multiplex PCR; TCRdb's copy keeps in-frame clones and lacks some. The sample shows about 200,000 clones, about 64% of them seen only once. Trimming took 0 bases from V and 2 from J, leaving 11 bases between them. This CDR3 region has 15 residues. Germline CDR1 LGHNA, CDR2 YNFKEQ. Described treatment: oral pan-JAK inhibitor, 5-10 mg twice daily. This clonotype was sampled from a human donor with alopecia areata. This specimen was CD4+ T cells sorted from blood, taken at week 4, from a patient treated with tofacitinib. The genes are TRBV4-2 and TRBJ2-7; D is perhaps TRBD1 (6 bases). The CDR3 loop reads CASSQDAQGAYEQYF. The CDR3, as DNA: TGTGCCAGCAGCCAAGATGCACAGGGTGCCTACGAGCAGTACTTC.